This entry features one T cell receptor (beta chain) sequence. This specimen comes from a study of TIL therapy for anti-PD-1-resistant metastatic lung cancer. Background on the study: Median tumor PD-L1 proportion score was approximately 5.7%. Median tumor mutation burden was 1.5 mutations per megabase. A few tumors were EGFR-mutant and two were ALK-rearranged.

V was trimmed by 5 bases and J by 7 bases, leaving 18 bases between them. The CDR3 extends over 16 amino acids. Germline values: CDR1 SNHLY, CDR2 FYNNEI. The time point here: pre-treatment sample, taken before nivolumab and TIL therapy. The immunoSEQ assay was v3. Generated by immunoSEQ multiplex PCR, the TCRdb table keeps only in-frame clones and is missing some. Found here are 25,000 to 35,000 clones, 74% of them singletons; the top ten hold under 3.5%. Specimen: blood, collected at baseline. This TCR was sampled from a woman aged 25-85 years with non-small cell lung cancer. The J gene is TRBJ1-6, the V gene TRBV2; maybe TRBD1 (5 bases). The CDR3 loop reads CASSSVSKGPNSPLHF. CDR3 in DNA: TGTGCCAGCAGTTCGGTATCTAAGGGGCCAAATTCACCCCTCCACTTT.